This note documents a single T cell receptor beta chain sequence. Its target is unknown. This specimen belongs to a study of lymphopenia after photon versus proton radiotherapy. Study observations and caveats: After lymphocyte nadir, photon-treated repertoires showed oligoclonal expansion, especially CD8+ Temra.

Sequenced by immunoSEQ multiplex PCR; TCRdb stores in-frame clones only, minus some. In the table there are roughly 150,000 clones, about nine tenths of which are singletons. The sequences come from peripheral blood, collected from a patient treated with photon-based radiotherapy. This clonotype was obtained from a man aged 45-60 years with gastric cancer.

The DNA of the CDR3 is TGTGCCAGCAGTGCTGGAAATGGGAACACCGGGGAGCTGTTTTTT. It translates to CASSAGNGNTGELFF. V gene TRBV6-4 combines with J gene TRBJ2-2; D unresolved. The CDR3 extends over 15 amino acids. V gave up 4 bases and J gave up 1 base, with 10 bases separating them. Germline lookup yields CDR1 MRHNA and CDR2 SNTAGT.